One and the same sample provided the 11 T cell receptor beta chains below, sequenced in a study of blood T cell repertoires in COVID-19. Clones were read by immunoSEQ multiplex PCR, and TCRdb kept only the in-frame ones, dropping some. The sample carries 70,000 to 100,000 clones, approximately 78% recorded once. The sequencing input was peripheral blood. These receptors came from a woman of 80 years or more with acute or convalescent COVID-19.

This clone was counted once. J is TRBJ2-5 and V is TRBV11-2; 8 bases fit TRBD1. CDR1 and CDR2 from the germline V gene are SGHAT and FQNNGV. This CDR3 spans 15 amino acids. V shed 6 bases and J 4 bases; nucleotides not matched to a gene: 10. As DNA, the CDR3 is TGTGCCAGCAGTTCCACAGGGGGTTGGGGAGAGACCCAGTACTTC. Its translation is CASSSTGGWGETQYF.

V is TRBV10-2 and J is TRBJ2-1; 8 nucleotides align to TRBD2. From germline, CDR1 is WSHSY and CDR2 SAAADI. The CDR3 consists of 15 residues. V shed 7 bases, J shed 7 bases, and the junction held 12 bases outside the gene matches. The CDR3 sequence: CASTRDGGAGNEQFF. The DNA of the CDR3 is TGCGCCAGCACACGAGACGGGGGGGCCGGAAATGAGCAGTTCTTC.

This sequence joins TRBV29-1 and TRBJ1-1, with TRBD1 matching over 7 bases. V lost 7 bases to trimming and J lost 4 bases; unmatched junction nucleotides: 9. The CDR3 has 13 amino acids. Germline V CDR1 and CDR2: SQVTM, ANQGSEA. Here the CDR3 reads CSAGQQGGTEAFF. For the CDR3, the DNA is TGCAGCGCCGGCCAGCAGGGGGGCACTGAAGCTTTCTTT.

The chain links TRBV7-2 to TRBJ1-2, with TRBD1 matching 10 bases. The germline CDR1 and CDR2 sequences are SGHTA and FQGNSA. This CDR3 is built from 14 residues. The J segment lost 5 bases and the V segment lost 3 bases, leaving 3 bases of the junction unmatched. Here the CDR3 reads CASSFRDRGYGYTF. The CDR3 nucleotides are TGTGCCAGCAGCTTTCGGGACAGGGGTTATGGCTACACCTTC. The entire variable domain, with the rest obtained from reference TRBV7-2 and TRBJ1-2, is as follows: GAGVSQSPSNKVTEKGKDVELRCDPISGHTALYWYRQSLGQGLEFLIYFQGNSAPDKSGLPSDRFSAERTGGSVSTLTIQRTQQEDSAVYLCASSFRDRGYGYTFGSGTRLTVV.

This clone was counted between two and nine times. The chain recombines TRBV5-6 with TRBJ2-3; TRBD2 matches 11 bases. The CDR3 totals 18 residues. Germline CDR1 is SGHDT and CDR2 is YYEEEE. The junction had 16 bases not matched to a gene; V was cut back by 4 bases and J by 6 bases. CDR3 sequence: CASSPDRGLAVLGDTQYF. The CDR3 DNA follows: TGTGCCAGCAGCCCGGATAGGGGACTAGCGGTGCTGGGGGATACGCAGTATTTT.

V usage is TRBV5-1 and J usage is TRBJ1-4; D may be TRBD1 (6 bases). V shed 0 bases and J shed 5 bases, with 8 bases lying between them. The CDR3 contains 14 residues. Looked up from germline, CDR1 is SGHRS and CDR2 is YFSETQ. The CDR3 nucleotides are TGCGCCAGCAGCTTGGGGACAGTGAATGAAAAACTGTTTTTT. It specifies CASSLGTVNEKLFF. The entire variable domain, with the rest obtained from reference TRBV5-1 and TRBJ1-4, is as follows: KAGVTQTPRYLIKTRGQQVTLSCSPISGHRSVSWYQQTPGQGLQFLFEYFSETQRNKGNFPGRFSGRQFSNSRSEMNVSTLELGDSALYLCASSLGTVNEKLFFGSGTQLSVL.

V gene TRBV20-1 combines with J gene TRBJ2-2, with 7 bases that match TRBD2. The CDR3 covers 17 residues. Germline lookup yields CDR1 DFQATT and CDR2 SNEGSKA (reference sequence). V shed 3 bases and J 2 bases; nucleotides not matched to a gene: 12. The CDR3 region has the DNA TGCAGTGCTAGTCCGCCCCGGGGGGACCGAAACACCGGGGAGCTGTTTTTT. As protein: CSASPPRGDRNTGELFF.

The chain couples TRBV5-6 to TRBJ2-3, with TRBD1 as a possible D gene (6 bases). CDR1 is SGHDT, CDR2 YYEEEE, per germline. The V end lost 4 bases, the J end lost 8 bases, and 14 bases lay between the germline ends. The CDR3 totals 13 residues. In DNA, the CDR3 is TGTGCCAGCAGCCCACAGGGCAGGGGTACGCAGTATTTT. This codes for CASSPQGRGTQYF. Full variable domain (missing parts from reference TRBV5-6 and TRBJ2-3): DAGVTQSPTHLIKTRGQQVTLRCSPKSGHDTVSWYQQALGQGPQFIFQYYEEEERQRGNFPDRFSGHQFPNYSSELNVNALLLGDSALYLCASSPQGRGTQYFGPGTRLTVL.

The chain couples TRBV18 to TRBJ1-1, with TRBD1 as a possible D gene (6 bases). Trimming removed 4 bases at V and 1 base at J, with 16 bases between. Germline CDR1 KGHSH, CDR2 LQKENI. The CDR3 sequence is 16 residues long. The CDR3 region is CASSRGGTGQNTEAFF. CDR3 coding DNA: TGTGCCAGCTCACGAGGGGGAACAGGGCAGAACACTGAAGCTTTCTTT.

The rearrangement links TRBV11-2 to TRBJ2-1; D is perhaps TRBD2 (5 bases). The CDR3 spans 14 residues. The germline V gene has CDR1 SGHAT and CDR2 FQNNGV. V lost 4 bases to trimming and J lost 10 bases, with 17 bases between them. The CDR3 loop reads CASSSIGVPGEQFF. The CDR3 DNA reads TGTGCCAGCAGCTCCATAGGAGTGCCGGGGGAGCAGTTCTTC.

This rearrangement joins TRBV3-1 (or the pseudogene TRBV3-2) to TRBJ2-2; the D gene is possibly TRBD2 (5 bases). Germline values: CDR1 LGHDT, CDR2 YNNKEL (reference sequence). The CDR3 has 14 residues. V lost 1 base, J lost 5 bases, and 8 bases lay in between. Here the CDR3 DNA reads TGTGCCAGCAGCCAAGCCCCGGGGACCGGGGAGCTGTTTTTT. Protein sequence: CASSQAPGTGELFF.